These 23 T cell receptor beta chains were sequenced from one sample in a study of molecular identifiers for immune sequencing clone quantification. TCRdb processed the PCR reads anew with MiXCR; each CDR3 protein has one entry. The data hold over 600,000 distinct CDR3 sequences, with 20% observed a single time. Sequencing input: naive CD8+ T cells from blood, with Jurkat cell RNA spiked in. The subset is: FACS-sorted CD8+CD4-CCR7+CD45RA+ naive T cells. These receptors all come from a human donor in good health. Some libraries in this study had Jurkat cell RNA spiked in.

This clonotype was recorded at least ten times. The chain carries TRBV28 and TRBJ2-1; D may be TRBD2 (6 bases). This CDR3 region has 17 residues. Germline values: CDR1 MDHEN, CDR2 SYDVKM. With 5 bases removed from V and 10 bases from J, the gap between germline ends came to 27 bases. This chain's CDR3 is CASSPYTLAEVRSEQFF. The CDR3 DNA is TGTGCCAGCAGTCCCTATACACTAGCAGAGGTCCGGTCGGAGCAGTTCTTC.

The sample holds many counts of this clonotype. CDR3 DNA: TGTGCCAGCGAGTCGGCGGGGGATGAGACCCAGTACTTC. Translation: CASESAGDETQYF. The chain is built from TRBV6-5 and TRBJ2-5; 7 bases fit TRBD2. V gave up 8 bases and J gave up 5 bases; unmatched junction bases: 8. The CDR3 is 13 residues long. Germline CDR1 MNHEY, CDR2 SVGAGI.

This clonotype was detected many times. The V and J genes are TRBV4-1 and TRBJ2-5, with 7 bases fitting TRBD1. The CDR3 covers 17 residues. After removal of 4 bases from V and 5 bases from J, the junction contained 16 bases not matched to a gene. Germline lookup yields CDR1 MGHRA and CDR2 YSYEKL. CDR3 nucleotides: TGCGCCAGCAGCCCCTACCGGGACAGCAATCGACCGGAGACCCAGTACTTC. Its translation is CASSPYRDSNRPETQYF.

This clonotype turned up a few times. This rearrangement joins TRBV19 to TRBJ1-6; a possible D gene is TRBD1 (5 bases). V lost 2 bases to trimming and J lost 7 bases, with 12 bases between them. CDR1 is LNHDA and CDR2 is SQIVND in the germline V gene (reference sequence). The CDR3 length is 15 residues. CDR3 amino acids: CASSITGLGNSPLHF. CDR3 in DNA: TGTGCCAGTAGTATAACAGGCCTAGGAAATTCACCCCTCCACTTT.

This clonotype came up many times. The chain links TRBV29-1 to TRBJ2-7, with 11 bases lining up with TRBD2. The CDR3 contains 14 residues. The J segment lost 3 bases and the V segment lost 1 base, leaving 2 bases of the junction unmatched. Per the germline V gene, CDR1 is SQVTM and CDR2 is ANQGSEA. The CDR3 region has the DNA TGCAGCGTTGAAGGCCTAGCGGGAGGCTACGAGCAGTACTTC. This sequence encodes CSVEGLAGGYEQYF.

This clonotype occurred many times. The chain links TRBV7-2 to TRBJ1-6; 8 bases are shared with TRBD1. The germline V gene encodes CDR1 SGHTA and CDR2 FQGNSA. The CDR3 runs 15 residues. Germline trimming cut 5 bases from V and 7 bases from J; bases unmatched to any gene: 7. Written as DNA, the CDR3 is TGTGCCAGCAGCCCCAGGGGGCTTTGGAATTCACCCCTCCACTTT. It encodes CASSPRGLWNSPLHF.

The chain uses TRBV27 and TRBJ1-1; maybe TRBD1 (6 bases). The germline CDR1 and CDR2 sequences are MNHEY and SMNVEV (reference sequence). The germline V and J ends were trimmed by 8 bases and 7 bases, with 17 bases remaining between them. The CDR3 runs 13 residues. The CDR3 reads CASARGVGGEAFF. The CDR3 bases are TGTGCCAGCGCGAGGGGGGTGGGTGGTGAAGCTTTCTTT.

This clonotype was counted at least ten times. The rearrangement joins TRBV6-7 to TRBJ1-1; D gene unclear. TRBV6-7 is an open reading frame, and its role is uncertain. V lost 0 bases and J lost 7, with 18 bases in between. CDR3 length: 16 amino acids. Here the CDR3 reads CASSYSRPPSALEAFF. The CDR3 DNA sequence: TGTGCCAGCAGTTACTCGAGACCCCCATCCGCACTTGAAGCTTTCTTT.

This clonotype was observed at least ten times. This rearrangement joins TRBV7-9 to TRBJ1-5; D might be TRBD1 (6 bases). The CDR3 runs 15 residues. Trimming left V 8 bases short and J 4 bases short, with 18 bases between. CDR1 is SEHNR, CDR2 FQNEAQ, per germline (reference sequence). In nucleotides, the CDR3 is TGTGCCAGCGGTTCAACAGGGTTAGGAAATCAGCCCCAGCATTTT. Its translation: CASGSTGLGNQPQHF. Using reference TRBV7-9 and TRBJ1-5 for the parts outside the CDR3, the full variable domain is DTGVSQNPRHKITKRGQNVTFRCDPISEHNRLYWYRQTLGQGPEFLTYFQNEAQLEKSRLLSDRFSAERPKGSFSTLEIQRTEQGDSAMYLCASGSTGLGNQPQHFGDGTRLSIL.

This clonotype was recorded many times. This chain joins TRBV7-9 and TRBJ2-7; perhaps TRBD1 as D (7 bases). Germline V lookup: CDR1 SEHNR, CDR2 FQNEAQ (reference sequence). Trimming removed 4 bases at V and 6 bases at J, with 19 bases between. The CDR3 covers 15 residues. For the CDR3, the DNA is TGTGCCAGCAGCTCCAGCCAGGGGGGTCGGGTCGAGCAGTACTTC. As protein: CASSSSQGGRVEQYF.

The sample holds a few counts of this clonotype. The chain employs TRBV28 and TRBJ1-2; 7 positions agree with TRBD1. V lost 2 bases, J lost 1 base, and 7 bases stayed unmatched. The V gene's germline CDR1 is MDHEN and CDR2 SYDVKM. The CDR3 contains 16 residues. The CDR3 protein is CASSLTGQDFNYGYTF. The CDR3 region has the DNA TGTGCCAGCAGTTTAACAGGACAGGACTTTAACTATGGCTACACCTTC.

This clonotype was detected only once. Its ends do not fully match the called genes, so a read error is possible. This chain links TRBV6-2 or TRBV6-3 with TRBJ2-7, with D unresolved. The CDR3 runs 12 residues. Germline-derived CDR1 and CDR2 are MNHEY and SVGEGT. CDR3 region: CASSHSRSEQYF. CDR3 nucleotide sequence: TGTGCCAGCAGTCACTCTAGATCCGAGCAGTACTTC.

This clonotype was picked up a small number of times. It may be a read error: a sequence one base away is much more abundant. V and J are TRBV7-6 and TRBJ2-5; possibly TRBD2 for D (6 bases). This CDR3 contains 15 residues. The ends were cut back, 4 bases at V and 5 bases at J, with 17 bases in the middle. From germline, CDR1 is SGHVS and CDR2 FNYEAQ. The CDR3 nucleotides are TGTGCCAGCAGCTACGCGGACAAGGAGGGGGAGACCCAGTACTTC. Its protein is CASSYADKEGETQYF.

This sequence joins TRBV6-2 or TRBV6-3 and TRBJ1-6; 10 positions match TRBD1. The CDR3 is 20 residues long. The germline V gene encodes CDR1 MNHEY and CDR2 SVGEGT. With 2 bases clipped from V and 10 bases from J, the junction kept 20 bases outside the gene matches. The CDR3 DNA sequence: TGTGCCAGCAGTTACCCAGGTCACTCCGGGACAGGGGATTTGTCGTCACCCCTCCACTTT. It codes for CASSYPGHSGTGDLSSPLHF.

V is TRBV4-1 and J is TRBJ1-4; D is uncertain. Trimming cost V 0 bases and J 15 bases, with 17 bases left between them. The V gene's germline CDR1 is MGHRA and CDR2 YSYEKL. This CDR3 has 14 residues. The CDR3 DNA reads TGCGCCAGCAGCCAAGATCCGTCGCAGAGTGATTTGTTTTTT. This sequence encodes CASSQDPSQSDLFF.

In the case of this clonotype: Just one base apart from a much larger clone, this may be a read error. V gene TRBV29-1 combines with J gene TRBJ2-2, with D possibly called TRBD1 or TRBD2 (5 bases each). From germline, CDR1 is SQVTM and CDR2 ANQGSEA. The CDR3 runs 14 residues. The CDR3 bases are TGCGGCGTGACCGGGACCTCCAACACCGGGGAGCTGTTTTTT. Protein sequence: CGVTGTSNTGELFF.

This clonotype was seen only once. A much larger clone differs by one base, so this may be a read error. The chain employs TRBV10-3 and TRBJ1-3; TRBD1 matches 10 bases. This CDR3 contains 15 residues. Germline assignment: CDR1 ENHRY and CDR2 SYGVKD. The CDR3 DNA reads TGTGCCATCAGAGGACAGGGGGTTTCTGGAAACGCCATATATTTT. This gives the protein CAIRGQGVSGNAIYF.

The genes are TRBV4-1 and TRBJ2-4; a possible D gene is TRBD2 (5 bases). Deletions cut 0 bases from V and 6 bases from J, with 12 bases between. Germline V gives CDR1 MGHRA, CDR2 YSYEKL. The CDR3 has 15 amino acids. CDR3 amino acids: CASSQESGMINIQYF. CDR3 nucleotide sequence: TGCGCCAGCAGCCAAGAATCCGGGATGATAAACATTCAGTACTTC.

This clonotype was seen a few times. V is TRBV9 and J is TRBJ2-3, with 8 bases lining up with TRBD1. There are 14 residues in the CDR3. V trimming: 4 bases; J trimming: 6 bases; junction bases outside the gene matches: 7. The V gene's germline CDR1 is SGDLS and CDR2 YYNGEE. CDR3 nucleotides: TGTGCCAGCAGCTCAGGGGGCAGGGCCGATACGCAGTATTTT. This gives the protein CASSSGGRADTQYF.

The CDR3 region is CSATPWDRSSYNSPLHF. The CDR3 DNA reads as TGCAGTGCTACCCCTTGGGACAGGAGCTCCTATAATTCACCCCTCCACTTT. This chain links TRBV20-1 with TRBJ1-6; TRBD1 agrees at 8 bases. CDR3 length: 17 residues. CDR1 DFQATT and CDR2 SNEGSKA come from the germline V gene (reference sequence). The ends lost 4 bases at V and 0 bases at J; junction bases unmatched: 8.

A remark on this clonotype: A much larger clone sits a single nucleotide away, making a read error possible. The chain is built from TRBV5-6 and TRBJ2-2; 8 bases map to TRBD1. The germline V gene encodes CDR1 SGHDT and CDR2 YYEEEE. The CDR3 covers 16 residues. Here the CDR3 reads CAGSPFDRGNTGELFF. CDR3 DNA: TGTGCCGGCAGCCCCTTCGACAGGGGGAACACCGGGGAGCTGTTTTTT.

This clonotype has ten or more counts. The chain joins TRBV28 to TRBJ1-2, with D possibly TRBD1 on 5 matching bases. Germline assignment: CDR1 MDHEN and CDR2 SYDVKM. Trimming pared 3 bases from V and 4 bases from J, leaving 12 bases between. The CDR3 runs to 14 residues. CDR3 nucleotide sequence: TGTGCCAGCAGTTTTAGGGGCGCAGGCTATGGCTACACCTTC. This encodes CASSFRGAGYGYTF.

The chain carries TRBV27 and TRBJ1-1, with D unresolved. V was pared by 5 bases and J by 4 bases, with 17 bases between. Germline V gene sequence: CDR1 MNHEY, CDR2 SMNVEV (reference sequence). The CDR3 length is 15 residues. CDR3 sequence: CASSRTGGGSTEAFF. The CDR3 DNA reads TGTGCCAGCAGTCGAACCGGAGGAGGTAGCACTGAAGCTTTCTTT.